One and the same sample provided the 32 T cell receptor beta chains below, sequenced in a study of post-analysis software for immune sequencing data. Findings and caveats of the study: When patients were compared with controls, about five TRBV segments were more frequent, TRBV5-6, TRBV5-1 and TRBV20-1 among them.

Prepared libraries of TCR beta cDNA carried unique molecular identifiers. Each CDR3 protein is one row after TCRdb ran MiXCR on the PCR reads. The repertoire holds some 450,000 distinct CDR3 sequences, with under 55% as singletons. These receptors' targets are unknown. The sample comprised blood. Receptors originate from a girl aged 10-17 years with multiple sclerosis.

The rearrangement uses TRBV12-3 or TRBV12-4 and TRBJ1-5; weak D call: TRBD1 (5 bases). The germline V and J ends were trimmed by 6 bases and 9 bases, with 18 bases remaining between them. CDR3 size: 14 residues. The CDR3 coding sequence is TGTGCCAGCAGCCCCTTGATAGTGGGGCTGCCCCAGCATTTT. Amino acids: CASSPLIVGLPQHF.

The genes are TRBV7-9 and TRBJ2-4; D may correspond to TRBD1 or TRBD2 (5 bases each). The DNA end favors TRBJ2-7, so the J call may be wrong. CDR1 is SEHNR, CDR2 FQNEAQ, per germline (reference sequence). CDR3 length: 12 residues. Here the CDR3 reads CASSIWGYEQYF. CDR3 nucleotide sequence: TGTGCCAGCAGCATCTGGGGGTACGAGCAGTACTTC.

The V gene is TRBV3-1, the J gene TRBJ2-6, with D hard to call. In germline, CDR1 is LGHDT, CDR2 YNNKEL (reference sequence). Trimming shortened V by 0 bases and J by 7 bases, and 10 bases separated the two germline ends. The CDR3 has 15 amino acids. DNA for the CDR3: TGTGCCAGCAGCCAAGATGGATCAAGAGCCAACGTCCTGACTTTC. Translating it yields CASSQDGSRANVLTF.

The chain carries TRBV29-1 and TRBJ1-6; 7 bases line up with TRBD1. The CDR3 is made up of 13 amino acids. The junction had 7 bases not matched to a gene; V was cut back by 7 bases and J by 7 bases. Germline values: CDR1 SQVTM, CDR2 ANQGSEA. The CDR3: CSGATGMNSPLHF. DNA of the CDR3: TGCAGCGGTGCGACAGGGATGAATTCACCCCTCCACTTT.

This clonotype occurred a few times. The CDR3, as DNA: TGTCCAAACCGGGAGGGGAAGCAGGGTGAGCAGTTCTTC. It translates to CPNREGKQGEQFF. The chain employs TRBV6-1 and TRBJ2-1, with TRBD2 matching over 8 bases. Germline V CDR1 and CDR2: MNHNS, SASEGT. CDR3 length equals 13 residues.

This clonotype was found once. This chain connects TRBV4-2 to TRBJ2-3; D is undetermined. The germline CDR1 and CDR2 sequences are LGHNA and YNFKEQ. Trimming removed 3 bases at V and 5 bases at J, with 12 bases between. This CDR3 contains 14 residues. CDR3 sequence (DNA): TGTGCCAGCAGCCATCAGCGCAATGAAGATACGCAGTATTTT. Encoded protein: CASSHQRNEDTQYF.

This chain uses TRBV3-1 with TRBJ2-4, with D maybe TRBD2 (7 bases). Germline lookup yields CDR1 LGHDT and CDR2 YNNKEL (reference sequence). This CDR3 region has 18 residues. The V and J ends lost 0 bases and 1 base respectively, with 16 bases between them. For the CDR3, the DNA is TGTGCCAGCAGCCAAGATCTCGGGAGGAGGGGGGCCAAAAACATTCAGTACTTC. Translating gives CASSQDLGRRGAKNIQYF.

The gene calls are TRBV6-5 and TRBJ1-1; D uncertain. The CDR3 length is 13 residues. Trimming cost V 2 bases and J 7 bases, with 11 bases left between them. Germline values: CDR1 MNHEY, CDR2 SVGAGI. CDR3 in amino acids: CASSYPNRDEAFF. CDR3 sequence (DNA): TGTGCCAGCAGTTACCCAAACAGAGATGAAGCTTTCTTT.

The CDR3 sequence is CASSLGVAGGGEQFF. CDR3 coding DNA: TGTGCCAGCAGTTTAGGGGTAGCGGGAGGCGGTGAGCAGTTCTTC. J is TRBJ2-1 and V is TRBV12-3 or TRBV12-4; the match to TRBD2 covers 10 bases. The J segment lost 9 bases and the V segment lost 1 base, leaving 6 bases of the junction unmatched. The CDR3 has 15 residues.

The chain carries TRBV20-1 and TRBJ1-2, with a weak D call TRBD1 (5 bases). CDR1 is DFQATT, CDR2 SNEGSKA, per germline (reference sequence). The CDR3 covers 17 residues. Trimming took 8 bases from V and 5 from J, leaving 30 bases between them. This CDR3 reads CSPHGACVAGAGYGYTF. The CDR3 nucleotides are TGCAGTCCTCATGGAGCTTGTGTCGCCGGGGCTGGATATGGCTACACCTTC.

This clonotype appeared a few times. The chain recombines TRBV7-3 with TRBJ2-1; D may match TRBD1 or TRBD2 (6 bases each). Germline assignment: CDR1 SGHTA and CDR2 FQGTGA. The ends were cut back, 5 bases at V and 2 bases at J, with 7 bases in the middle. The CDR3 contains 13 residues. CDR3 coding DNA: TGTGCCAGCAGCCGGGGGCCCTACAATGAGCAGTTCTTC. This gives the protein CASSRGPYNEQFF.

The table lists this clonotype with a few counts. The chain recombines TRBV3-1 with TRBJ2-7; D is perhaps TRBD2 (6 bases). The V gene's germline CDR1 is LGHDT and CDR2 YNNKEL (reference sequence). This CDR3 is built from 14 residues. Trimming left V 0 bases short and J 7 bases short, with 13 bases between. The CDR3 DNA reads TGTGCCAGCAGCCAAGATCGGGCAGGGAGGGAGCAGTACTTC. Translated: CASSQDRAGREQYF.

This clonotype has more than one count but fewer than ten. The chain employs TRBV7-2 and TRBJ2-5, with unresolved D. There are 12 residues in the CDR3. Germline loops: CDR1 SGHTA, CDR2 FQGNSA. V lost 1 base to trimming and J lost 7 bases, with 7 bases between them. The CDR3 loop reads CASSLEYGTQYF. In nucleotides, the CDR3 is TGTGCCAGCAGCTTAGAGTATGGGACCCAGTACTTC.

As to this clonotype: It is likely a read error, because the conserved phenylalanine at the end of the CDR3 is missing. V and J are TRBV7-3 and TRBJ2-1, with D possibly TRBD1 on 5 matching bases. CDR3 length equals 16 residues. Germline values: CDR1 SGHTA, CDR2 FQGTGA. Deletions cut 1 base from V and 0 bases from J, with 10 bases between. The CDR3 loop is CASSLRGGSSYNEQFY. The CDR3 region has the DNA TGTGCCAGCAGCTTAAGGGGCGGAAGCTCCTACAATGAGCAGTTCTAC.

This chain connects TRBV5-1 to TRBJ2-5; D gene uncertain. The tail of the sequence fits TRBJ2-7 better, so the J call may be wrong. Germline V gene data show CDR1 as SGHRS and CDR2 as YFSETQ. The CDR3 totals 12 residues. For the CDR3, the DNA is TGCGCCAGCAGACATTTTCCGTACGAGCAGTACTTC. This codes for CASRHFPYEQYF.

The chain couples TRBV6-6 to TRBJ2-3; TRBD1 aligns across 9 bases. Germline lookup yields CDR1 MNHNY and CDR2 SVGAGI (reference sequence). Trimming cost V 4 bases and J 2 bases; bases outside gene matches: 7. There are 16 residues in the CDR3. As DNA, the CDR3 is TGTGCCAGCAGTTGGCACAGGGGGCGCGACACAGATACGCAGTATTTT. Its translation is CASSWHRGRDTDTQYF.

This clonotype was detected a few times. The CDR3 region is CSASPRVNYGYTF. The CDR3 region has the DNA TGCAGTGCTAGTCCTAGAGTTAACTATGGCTACACCTTC. This sequence joins TRBV20-1 and TRBJ1-2; no reliable D call. The germline V gene has CDR1 DFQATT and CDR2 SNEGSKA (reference sequence). With 3 bases removed from V and 1 base from J, the gap between germline ends came to 9 bases. This CDR3 region has 13 residues.

This clonotype was recorded a few times. The rearrangement joins TRBV7-3 to TRBJ2-7, with 7 bases lining up with TRBD1. This CDR3 has 13 residues. V lost 5 bases to trimming and J lost 6 bases; unmatched junction nucleotides: 7. The germline V gene has CDR1 SGHTA and CDR2 FQGTGA. CDR3 residues: CASSLTGMGEQYF. Written as DNA, the CDR3 is TGTGCCAGCAGCCTGACAGGGATGGGCGAGCAGTACTTC. The full variable domain, in which reference TRBV7-3 and TRBJ2-7 provide the parts outside the CDR3, is GAGVSQTPSNKVTEKGKYVELRCDPISGHTALYWYRQSLGQGPEFLIYFQGTGAADDSGLPNDRFFAVRPEGSVSTLKIQRTERGDSAVYLCASSLTGMGEQYFGPGTRLTVT.

The rearrangement uses TRBV6-6 and TRBJ2-3; D gene uncertain. The CDR3 has 13 residues. Germline CDR1 and CDR2: MNHNY and SVGAGI (reference sequence). Trimming cost V 6 bases and J 4 bases, with 11 bases left between them. DNA of the CDR3: TGTGCCAGCAGCCCACTCGTCGCAGATACGCAGTATTTT. This translates into CASSPLVADTQYF.

This chain connects TRBV12-3 or TRBV12-4 to TRBJ1-4; D perhaps matches TRBD1 (5 bases). The CDR3 runs to 14 residues. With 4 bases removed from V and 5 bases from J, the gap between germline ends came to 11 bases. This CDR3 reads CASSSRGGNEKLFF. CDR3 DNA sequence: TGTGCCAGCAGTTCCCGTGGGGGAAATGAAAAACTGTTTTTT.

The table lists this clonotype with a few counts. The CDR3 here is CASSTSGTNYNEQFF. The DNA for the CDR3 is TGTGCCAGCAGCACAAGTGGGACCAACTACAATGAGCAGTTCTTC. The V and J genes are TRBV7-2 and TRBJ2-1; D is possibly TRBD1 or TRBD2 (5 bases each). The V and J ends lost 5 bases and 3 bases respectively, with 14 bases between them. The CDR3 runs 15 residues. CDR1 SGHTA and CDR2 FQGNSA come from the germline V gene.

Only a few counts were recorded for this clonotype. V and J are TRBV9 and TRBJ2-5; D perhaps matches TRBD2 (6 bases). The germline V gene has CDR1 SGDLS and CDR2 YYNGEE. V lost 0 bases and J lost 1, with 13 bases in between. This CDR3 is 16 amino acids long. The CDR3 sequence: CASSVGERVLQETQYF. The CDR3 DNA follows: TGTGCCAGCAGCGTAGGAGAGCGGGTGCTCCAAGAGACCCAGTACTTC.

The genes are TRBV6-4 and TRBJ2-1, with 13 bases lining up with TRBD2. V dropped 4 bases and J dropped 8; count of bases not matched to a gene: 5. The CDR3 contains 15 residues. Germline loops: CDR1 MRHNA, CDR2 SNTAGT. The CDR3, as DNA: TGTGCCAGCAGTGGGGGACTAGCGGGAAGTGATGAGCAGTTCTTC. Protein product: CASSGGLAGSDEQFF.

In this sample, this clonotype turned up a few times. The chain combines TRBV20-1 with TRBJ2-3; D call uncertain. The germline CDR1 and CDR2 sequences are DFQATT and SNEGSKA (reference sequence). The ends were cut back, 6 bases at V and 2 bases at J, with 9 bases in the middle. The CDR3 totals 12 residues. CDR3 in DNA: TGCAGTGCCAGAACCCACACAGATACGCAGTATTTT. It codes for CSARTHTDTQYF.

This chain joins TRBV6-2 or TRBV6-3 and TRBJ2-1; D is possibly TRBD1 (6 bases). The CDR3 is made up of 15 amino acids. Trimming shortened V by 2 bases and J by 1 base, and 9 bases separated the two germline ends. Germline V gene sequence: CDR1 MNHEY, CDR2 SVGEGT. CDR3 DNA sequence: TGTGCCAGCAGTTACCTCCAGGGGTCCTACAATGAGCAGTTCTTC. The encoded protein is CASSYLQGSYNEQFF.

The sample holds a few counts of this clonotype. The chain carries TRBV12-3 or TRBV12-4 and TRBJ2-7; 8 bases align to TRBD2. After removal of 3 bases from V and 4 bases from J, the junction contained 11 bases not matched to a gene. The CDR3 totals 16 residues. The CDR3 here is CASSLSPSGSGYEQYF. CDR3 coding DNA: TGTGCCAGCAGTTTGAGCCCCAGCGGGAGTGGGTACGAGCAGTACTTC.

Ten or more counts support this clonotype. This chain links TRBV7-9 with TRBJ2-5; D gene unclear. This CDR3 has 13 residues. The germline gives CDR1 SEHNR, CDR2 FQNEAQ (reference sequence). Trimming removed 5 bases from V and 4 bases from J, with 11 bases in between. Here the CDR3 reads CASSLLSGETQYF. For the CDR3, the DNA is TGTGCCAGCAGCCTCTTGTCGGGAGAGACCCAGTACTTC. The whole variable domain, filled in from reference TRBV7-9 and TRBJ2-5, reads DTGVSQNPRHKITKRGQNVTFRCDPISEHNRLYWYRQTLGQGPEFLTYFQNEAQLEKSRLLSDRFSAERPKGSFSTLEIQRTEQGDSAMYLCASSLLSGETQYFGPGTRLLVL.

The chain recombines TRBV4-1 with TRBJ2-1; TRBD2 is a possible D gene (7 bases). The CDR3 contains 17 residues. Trimming took 4 bases from V and 0 from J, leaving 16 bases between them. CDR1 MGHRA and CDR2 YSYEKL come from the germline V gene. In nucleotides, the CDR3 is TGCGCCAGCAGCCCCGTAAGGGGGAGGGCCTCCTACAATGAGCAGTTCTTC. Translated: CASSPVRGRASYNEQFF.

In this sample, this clonotype turned up a few times. V is TRBV24-1 and J is TRBJ2-7; 9 bases line up with TRBD1. Germline CDR1 reads KGHDR; CDR2 reads SFDVKD. This CDR3 has 16 residues. The trim removed 2 bases at V and 2 bases at J, leaving 6 bases unmatched. The CDR3 coding sequence is TGTGCCACCAGTGATTCCCGGGACAGGGAAACCTACGAGCAGTACTTC. This gives the protein CATSDSRDRETYEQYF.

The chain has TRBV2 and TRBJ2-1; weak D call: TRBD2 (5 bases). CDR1 and CDR2 from the germline V gene are SNHLY and FYNNEI. The ends were cut back, 7 bases at V and 0 bases at J, with 13 bases in the middle. The CDR3 runs 15 residues. CDR3 loop: CASNQRSFSYNEQFF. CDR3 DNA sequence: TGTGCCAGCAACCAGCGGTCGTTCTCCTACAATGAGCAGTTCTTC. The variable domain in full, completed from reference TRBV2 and TRBJ2-1, reads EPEVTQTPSHQVTQMGQEVILRCVPISNHLYFYWYRQILGQKVEFLVSFYNNEISEKSEIFDDQFSVERPDGSNFTLKIRSTKLEDSAMYFCASNQRSFSYNEQFFGPGTRLTVL.

The chain carries TRBV4-2 and TRBJ2-3; D may be TRBD2 (5 bases). V was shortened by 3 bases and J by 2 bases, with 9 bases between the two germline ends. The germline V gene encodes CDR1 LGHNA and CDR2 YNFKEQ. There are 14 residues in the CDR3. The CDR3 sequence: CASSQSGYTDTQYF. CDR3 DNA: TGTGCCAGCAGCCAGTCGGGGTACACAGATACGCAGTATTTT.

The rearrangement links TRBV20-1 to TRBJ2-3; 15 positions agree with TRBD2. Trimming took 6 bases from V and 0 from J; bases not matched to a gene: 16. In germline, CDR1 is DFQATT, CDR2 SNEGSKA (reference sequence). The CDR3 consists of 20 residues. CDR3 protein: CSARPSGLAGGETSTDTQYF. The CDR3 nucleotides are TGCAGTGCGCGACCTTCGGGACTAGCGGGAGGAGAAACTAGCACAGATACGCAGTATTTT.